The 13 T cell receptor beta chains below come from one sample, sequenced in a study of CD8 T cells in Susac syndrome. Random hexamers were used to reverse transcribe roughly 0.45 to 1 ug of RNA. One entry per CDR3 protein, called by TCRdb with MiXCR from the immunoSEQ multiplex PCR reads. The sample lists some 150,000 distinct CDR3 sequences; less than 95% were seen once. Sequences were obtained from CD4+ T cells from PBMCs. These receptors all stem from a human donor in good health.

The chain recombines TRBV6-1 with TRBJ2-1; D might be TRBD1 or TRBD2, each matching 6 bases. CDR3 length equals 18 residues. Trimming took off 0 bases at V and 1 base at J, with 16 bases between the two ends. Germline lookup yields CDR1 MNHNS and CDR2 SASEGT. The CDR3 spells CASSEAGGRTASYNEQFF. CDR3 nucleotides: TGTGCCAGCAGTGAAGCGGGGGGAAGGACAGCTTCCTACAATGAGCAGTTCTTC.

This clonotype was recorded once. J is TRBJ1-2 and V is TRBV28; D is uncertain. CDR1 is MDHEN, CDR2 SYDVKM, per germline. Trimming cost V 6 bases and J 4 bases, with 12 bases left between them. CDR3 length equals 13 residues. CDR3 loop: CASSGRAAYGYTF. CDR3 nucleotides: TGTGCCAGCAGCGGGCGAGCCGCCTATGGCTACACCTTC.

This chain joins TRBV3-1 and TRBJ2-2, with D uncertain. V was pared by 4 bases and J by 7 bases, with 10 bases between. The CDR3 contains 13 residues. CDR1 LGHDT and CDR2 YNNKEL come from the germline V gene (reference sequence). The CDR3 nucleotides read TGTGCCAGCAGCCTCTCTACTCTCGGGGAGCTGTTTTTT. It codes for CASSLSTLGELFF.

CDR3 in DNA: TGTGCCAGCAGCCAAGTAGGGGAGAACACTGAAGCTTTCTTT. This sequence encodes CASSQVGENTEAFF. The chain joins TRBV3-1 to TRBJ1-1; D is possibly TRBD1 (5 bases). CDR1 and CDR2 (germline): LGHDT, YNNKEL (reference sequence). V was shortened by 1 base and J by 1 base, with 7 bases between the two germline ends. The length of the CDR3 is 14 residues. Full variable domain (missing parts from reference TRBV3-1 and TRBJ1-1): DTAVSQTPKYLVTQMGNDKSIKCEQNLGHDTMYWYKQDSKKFLKIMFSYNNKELIINETVPNRFSPKSPDKAHLNLHINSLELGDSAVYFCASSQVGENTEAFFGQGTRLTVV.

V is TRBV29-1 and J is TRBJ1-2, with TRBD1 identical over 8 bases. The germline V gene encodes CDR1 SQVTM and CDR2 ANQGSEA. This CDR3 comprises 13 residues. The V segment lost 7 bases and the J segment 4 bases; nucleotides outside the gene matches: 8. This chain's CDR3 is CSALQGEGYGYTF. CDR3 DNA sequence: TGCAGCGCTCTACAGGGGGAAGGCTATGGCTACACCTTC.

This clonotype has a single count. This chain uses TRBV5-1 with TRBJ2-7, with 8 bases identical to TRBD1. Germline CDR1 is SGHRS and CDR2 is YFSETQ. The length of the CDR3 is 15 residues. V lost 0 bases, J lost 6 bases, and 8 bases stayed unmatched. DNA of the CDR3: TGCGCCAGCAGCTTGGACCCCCAGGGGGCCGGCGAGCAGTACTTC. Protein sequence: CASSLDPQGAGEQYF.

This rearrangement joins TRBV25-1 to TRBJ1-3; D is possibly TRBD1 (6 bases). The V gene lost 8 bases and the J gene lost 0 bases, with 8 bases spanning the gap. CDR3 length equals 13 residues. In germline, CDR1 is MGHDK, CDR2 SYGVNS. The CDR3 nucleotides are TGTGCCAGCCGGGACAACTCTGGAAACACCATATATTTT. Amino acid sequence: CASRDNSGNTIYF.

The chain joins TRBV5-4 to TRBJ2-1; 10 bases match TRBD2. The CDR3 loop spans 16 amino acids. V lost 3 bases to trimming and J lost 9 bases; unmatched junction nucleotides: 12. The germline CDR1 and CDR2 sequences are SGHNT and YYREEE (reference sequence). Here the CDR3 reads CASSSLSGRVLIEQFF. For the CDR3, the DNA is TGTGCCAGCAGCTCGTTGAGCGGGAGGGTCTTGATTGAGCAGTTCTTC.

V gene TRBV5-4 combines with J gene TRBJ1-1, with D perhaps TRBD1 (5 bases). Germline loops: CDR1 SGHNT, CDR2 YYREEE (reference sequence). V was cut by 5 bases and J by 0 bases, with 14 bases left in between. This CDR3 has 15 amino acids. The CDR3 nucleotides read TGTGCCAGCAGGTCGGGACGGAACATGAACACTGAAGCTTTCTTT. It encodes CASRSGRNMNTEAFF.

The gene calls are TRBV12-3 or TRBV12-4 and TRBJ2-7; D remains ambiguous. This CDR3 is 13 amino acids long. V was shortened by 3 bases and J by 3 bases, with 9 bases between the two germline ends. CDR3 residues: CASSFNTLYEQYF. The CDR3 nucleotides are TGTGCCAGCAGTTTCAACACCCTCTACGAGCAGTACTTC.

The CDR3 nucleotides are TGCGCCAGCAGGACAGGGAGAGCACACAATGAGCAGTTCTTC. This translates into CASRTGRAHNEQFF. The chain combines TRBV5-1 with TRBJ2-1, with 7 bases lining up with TRBD1. Germline V lookup: CDR1 SGHRS, CDR2 YFSETQ. Trimming cost V 5 bases and J 5 bases; bases outside gene matches: 7. The CDR3 is made up of 14 amino acids.

V is TRBV12-2 and J is TRBJ2-5. TRBV12-2 is a listed pseudogene. This CDR3 region has 16 residues. CDR3 loop: CASRLANTLWEETQYF. The CDR3 nucleotides are TGTGCAAGTCGCTTAGCGAACACGCTTTGGGAAGAGACCCAGTACTTC.

The chain has TRBV12-3 or TRBV12-4 and TRBJ2-4; a possible D gene is TRBD2 (6 bases). Trimming cost V 6 bases and J 1 base, with 13 bases left between them. The CDR3 has 15 residues. CDR3 bases: TGTGCCAGCAGCTCTTTTGGGGGGGCCAAAAACATTCAGTACTTC. This codes for CASSSFGGAKNIQYF.